This passage covers 2 T cell receptor beta chains from one sample sequenced in a study of blood T cell repertoires in COVID-19. The table came from immunoSEQ multiplex PCR; TCRdb's copy has only in-frame clones and leaves some out. The sample has roughly 87,000 clones, around 88% seen once; the top ten hold 25%. The sequencing sample was made of peripheral blood. Every receptor here comes from a human donor in a cohort sampled during active COVID-19.

The CDR3 spells CASSLAGVPGDSPLHF. CDR3 sequence (DNA): TGCGCCAGCAGCTTGGCAGGGGTTCCCGGGGATTCACCCCTCCACTTT. V is TRBV5-1 and J is TRBJ1-6; tentative D call: TRBD1 (6 bases). CDR1 and CDR2 (germline): SGHRS, YFSETQ. V was cut by 0 bases and J by 8 bases, with 15 bases left in between. This CDR3 spans 16 amino acids.

This sequence joins TRBV11-2 and TRBJ2-1; the D gene is possibly TRBD2 (5 bases). Germline values: CDR1 SGHAT, CDR2 FQNNGV. Trimming took 5 bases from V and 4 from J, leaving 15 bases between them. The CDR3 is made up of 15 amino acids. In nucleotides, the CDR3 is TGTGCCAGCAGCCAAAGAGGGAATACTTACAATGAGCAGTTCTTC. Residues: CASSQRGNTYNEQFF.